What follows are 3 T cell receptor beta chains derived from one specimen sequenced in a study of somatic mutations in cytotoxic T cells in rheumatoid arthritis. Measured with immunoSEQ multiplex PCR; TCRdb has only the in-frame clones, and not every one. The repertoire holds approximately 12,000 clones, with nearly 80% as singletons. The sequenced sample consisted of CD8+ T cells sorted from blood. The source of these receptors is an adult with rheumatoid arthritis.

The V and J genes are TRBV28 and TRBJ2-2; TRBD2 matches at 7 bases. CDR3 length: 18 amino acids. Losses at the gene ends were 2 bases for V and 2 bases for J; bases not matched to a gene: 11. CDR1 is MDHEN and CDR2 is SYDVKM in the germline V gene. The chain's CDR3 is CASSLAGVDLFNTGELFF. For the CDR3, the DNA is TGTGCCAGCAGTTTAGCGGGAGTAGACCTGTTCAACACCGGGGAGCTGTTTTTT.

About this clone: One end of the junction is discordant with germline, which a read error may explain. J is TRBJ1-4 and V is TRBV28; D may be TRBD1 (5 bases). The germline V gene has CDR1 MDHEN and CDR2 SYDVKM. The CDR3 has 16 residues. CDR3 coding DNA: TGTGTCAGCAGTTCAACTGCAGGGCCCCTTAATGAAAAACTGTTTTTT. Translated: CVSSSTAGPLNEKLFF.

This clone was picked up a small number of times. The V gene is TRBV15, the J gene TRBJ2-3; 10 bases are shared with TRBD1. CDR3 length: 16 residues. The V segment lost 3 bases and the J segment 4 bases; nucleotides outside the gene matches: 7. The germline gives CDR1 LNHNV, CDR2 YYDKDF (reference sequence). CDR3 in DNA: TGTGCCACCAGCAGTACGAAGGGACAGGGGCCAGATACGCAGTATTTT. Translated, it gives CATSSTKGQGPDTQYF. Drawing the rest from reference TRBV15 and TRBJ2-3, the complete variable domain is DAMVIQNPRYQVTQFGKPVTLSCSQTLNHNVMYWYQQKSSQAPKLLFHYYDKDFNNEADTPDNFQSRRPNTSFCFLDIRSPGLGDTAMYLCATSSTKGQGPDTQYFGPGTRLTVL.